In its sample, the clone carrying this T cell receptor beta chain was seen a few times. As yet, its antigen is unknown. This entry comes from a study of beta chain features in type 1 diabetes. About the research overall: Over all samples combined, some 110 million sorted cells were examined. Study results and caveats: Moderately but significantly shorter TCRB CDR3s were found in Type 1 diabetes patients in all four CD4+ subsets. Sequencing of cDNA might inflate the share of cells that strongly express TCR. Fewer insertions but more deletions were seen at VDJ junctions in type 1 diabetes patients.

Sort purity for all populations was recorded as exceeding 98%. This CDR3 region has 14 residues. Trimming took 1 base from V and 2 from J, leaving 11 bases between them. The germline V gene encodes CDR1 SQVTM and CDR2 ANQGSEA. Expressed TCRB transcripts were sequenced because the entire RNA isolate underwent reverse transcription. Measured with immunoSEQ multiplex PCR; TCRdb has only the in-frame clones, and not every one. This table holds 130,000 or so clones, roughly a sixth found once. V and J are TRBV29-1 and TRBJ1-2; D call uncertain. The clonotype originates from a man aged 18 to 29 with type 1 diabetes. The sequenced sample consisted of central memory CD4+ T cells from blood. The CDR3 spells CSVEGGSLNYGYTF. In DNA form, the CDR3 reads TGCAGCGTTGAAGGTGGATCCTTAAACTATGGCTACACCTTC.